This T cell receptor (beta chain) was captured in a study of blood T cells in healthy people across ages. Study-wide results and limits: Getting older went along with TCR beta diversity per million T cells dropping roughly linearly. With naive T cell percentage, TCR beta diversity showed a strong correlation.

Regarding this clonotype: Its antigen remains unknown.

A sample-barcoded 5' primer and a J-beta primer mix were used in a second PCR of roughly 6 to 11 cycles. A single record per CDR3 protein comes from TCRdb applying MiXCR to the 5' RACE reads. This table has hundreds of thousands of distinct CDR3 sequences, 45% to 70% appearing once. Each individual donor underwent a draw of approximately 9.6 milliliters of peripheral blood. Total RNA extracted from each sample amounted to at least 5 micrograms. The CDR3 runs to 15 residues. Germline V CDR1 and CDR2: SGHRS, YFSETQ. Trimming removed 1 base from V and 2 bases from J, with 12 bases in between. The sequencing sample was made of blood. The TCR originated in a man in his forties in good health. The chain links TRBV5-1 to TRBJ1-1; D is ambiguous. The CDR3 bases are TGCGCCAGCAGCTTGTTTATCACCGGCAACACTGAAGCTTTCTTT. Its protein is CASSLFITGNTEAFF.